These T cell receptor beta chains were read from a single sample in a study of identifying expanded T cells in peripheral blood. Profiling relied on immunoSEQ multiplex PCR, and the TCRdb table lists in-frame clones only, not all of them. This sample has 84,000 or so clones, with about 89% found just once. The sample was blood. Every receptor here comes from a person between 18 and 75 years old in good health. CDR3s include the opening cysteine and the closing phenylalanine or tryptophan. Each record gives: V gene, clone size, J gene, D gene, CDR3 protein, CDR3 DNA. A D gene is named only where the DNA matches it firmly. Size values are once, few and many counts, or a class for expanded clones, and some rows have none.

v_gene: TRBV11-1; abundance: NA; j_gene: TRBJ2-1; d_gene: NA; CDR3aa: CASSLAFGGGLYNEQFF; CDR3nt: TGTGCCAGCAGCTTAGCGTTTGGAGGGGGCTTATACAATGAGCAGTTCTTC
v_gene: TRBV6-1; abundance: NA; j_gene: TRBJ1-1; d_gene: TRBD1; CDR3aa: CASSPRTGTNTEAFF; CDR3nt: TGTGCCAGCAGTCCCAGGACAGGGACGAACACTGAAGCTTTCTTT
v_gene: TRBV29-1; abundance: NA; j_gene: TRBJ1-4; d_gene: NA; CDR3aa: CSVLTSTGSREKLFF; CDR3nt: TGCAGCGTCCTAACCTCGACAGGCTCTAGGGAAAAACTGTTTTTT
v_gene: TRBV29-1; abundance: NA; j_gene: TRBJ2-5; d_gene: TRBD2; CDR3aa: CSASSGGGQETQYF; CDR3nt: TGCAGCGCTTCGAGCGGGGGTGGTCAAGAGACCCAGTACTTC
v_gene: TRBV2; abundance: NA; j_gene: TRBJ1-1; d_gene: NA; CDR3aa: CASLYGDTEAFF; CDR3nt: TGTGCCAGCCTTTATGGGGACACTGAAGCTTTCTTT
v_gene: TRBV5-5; abundance: NA; j_gene: TRBJ1-2; d_gene: TRBD1; CDR3aa: CASSSKDRIGYTF; CDR3nt: TGTGCCAGCAGCTCCAAGGACAGGATAGGCTACACCTTC
v_gene: TRBV29-1; abundance: NA; j_gene: TRBJ1-1; d_gene: NA; CDR3aa: CSVEPGGTEAFF; CDR3nt: TGCAGCGTTGAACCGGGAGGGACTGAAGCTTTCTTT
v_gene: TRBV28; abundance: few; j_gene: TRBJ2-7; d_gene: TRBD1; CDR3aa: CASSPSGTGWNEQYF; CDR3nt: TGTGCCAGCAGTCCGTCCGGGACAGGGTGGAACGAGCAGTACTTC
v_gene: TRBV7-8; abundance: NA; j_gene: TRBJ2-1; d_gene: NA; CDR3aa: CASSLAGGPDNEQFF; CDR3nt: TGTGCCAGCAGCTTAGCGGGGGGGCCTGACAATGAGCAGTTCTTC
v_gene: TRBV28; abundance: NA; j_gene: TRBJ1-1; d_gene: NA; CDR3aa: CASSWGIGNTEAFF; CDR3nt: TGTGCCAGCAGTTGGGGGATAGGGAACACTGAAGCTTTCTTT
v_gene: TRBV7-2; abundance: NA; j_gene: TRBJ2-1; d_gene: NA; CDR3aa: CASSSSPGTYNEQFF; CDR3nt: TGTGCCAGCAGCTCAAGCCCCGGTACCTACAATGAGCAGTTCTTC
v_gene: TRBV30; abundance: NA; j_gene: TRBJ2-5; d_gene: TRBD1; CDR3aa: CAWTLTGVETQYF; CDR3nt: TGTGCCTGGACCTTGACAGGGGTCGAGACCCAGTACTTC
v_gene: TRBV5-6; abundance: NA; j_gene: TRBJ1-1; d_gene: NA; CDR3aa: CASSIGDAEAFF; CDR3nt: TGTGCCAGCAGCATCGGGGACGCTGAAGCTTTCTTT
v_gene: TRBV7-2; abundance: NA; j_gene: TRBJ2-5; d_gene: TRBD1; CDR3aa: CASRYTGGETQYF; CDR3nt: TGTGCCAGCAGGTACACAGGGGGAGAGACCCAGTACTTC
v_gene: TRBV7-2; abundance: once; j_gene: TRBJ1-1; d_gene: NA; CDR3aa: CASSVTRNTEAFF; CDR3nt: TGTGCCAGCAGCGTAACACGGAACACTGAAGCTTTCTTT
v_gene: TRBV29-1; abundance: NA; j_gene: TRBJ1-1; d_gene: TRBD1; CDR3aa: CSVHRGTEAFF; CDR3nt: TGCAGCGTCCACAGGGGGACTGAAGCTTTCTTT
v_gene: TRBV7-9; abundance: NA; j_gene: TRBJ2-7; d_gene: TRBD1; CDR3aa: CASSLLGTAYEQYF; CDR3nt: TGTGCCAGCAGCTTGCTAGGGACAGCCTACGAGCAGTACTTC
v_gene: TRBV10-2; abundance: NA; j_gene: TRBJ1-5; d_gene: NA; CDR3aa: CASRAAGGLQPQHF; CDR3nt: TGCGCCAGCAGGGCCGCTGGGGGCTTACAGCCCCAGCATTTT
v_gene: TRBV7-2; abundance: NA; j_gene: TRBJ2-5; d_gene: NA; CDR3aa: CASTLILGSETQYF; CDR3nt: TGTGCCAGCACCTTAATTTTGGGTTCGGAGACCCAGTACTTC
v_gene: TRBV7-9; abundance: NA; j_gene: TRBJ2-5; d_gene: TRBD2; CDR3aa: CASSTPQVAGSGSQETQYF; CDR3nt: TGTGCCAGCAGCACTCCCCAGGTAGCGGGGTCCGGGTCCCAAGAGACCCAGTACTTC
v_gene: TRBV4-3; abundance: NA; j_gene: TRBJ1-1; d_gene: NA; CDR3aa: CASSQEPGMNTEAFF; CDR3nt: TGCGCCAGCAGCCAAGAACCAGGGATGAACACTGAAGCTTTCTTT
v_gene: TRBV4-3; abundance: NA; j_gene: TRBJ2-3; d_gene: TRBD2; CDR3aa: CASSQDRLAGSDTQYF; CDR3nt: TGCGCCAGCAGCCAAGACCGACTAGCGGGGTCTGATACGCAGTATTTT
v_gene: TRBV18; abundance: NA; j_gene: TRBJ1-1; d_gene: NA; CDR3aa: CASSPDRRNTEAFF; CDR3nt: TGTGCCAGCTCACCCGACAGGCGGAACACTGAAGCTTTCTTT
v_gene: TRBV7-2; abundance: few; j_gene: TRBJ2-5; d_gene: TRBD2; CDR3aa: CASSLVASSGGWAQYF; CDR3nt: TGTGCCAGCAGCTTAGTAGCCTCTAGCGGGGGGTGGGCCCAGTACTTC
v_gene: TRBV5-1; abundance: NA; j_gene: TRBJ2-5; d_gene: NA; CDR3aa: CASSLAGYQETQYF; CDR3nt: TGCGCCAGCAGCTTGGCGGGGTACCAAGAGACCCAGTACTTC
v_gene: TRBV18; abundance: NA; j_gene: TRBJ2-4; d_gene: TRBD2; CDR3aa: CASSPGLAGVGAKNIQYF; CDR3nt: TGTGCCAGCTCACCGGGACTAGCGGGAGTGGGGGCCAAAAACATTCAGTACTTC
v_gene: TRBV7-2; abundance: NA; j_gene: TRBJ2-7; d_gene: NA; CDR3aa: CASRLRGEQYF; CDR3nt: TGTGCCAGCCGTCTCCGGGGTGAGCAGTACTTC
v_gene: TRBV10-3; abundance: NA; j_gene: TRBJ2-2; d_gene: TRBD2; CDR3aa: CAISDPGTSGIETGELFF; CDR3nt: TGTGCCATCAGTGACCCCGGGACTAGCGGGATCGAGACCGGGGAGCTGTTTTTT
v_gene: TRBV7-9; abundance: once; j_gene: TRBJ2-6; d_gene: NA; CDR3aa: CASVLGASGANVLTF; CDR3nt: TGTGCCAGTGTTTTAGGGGCCTCTGGGGCCAACGTCCTGACTTTC
v_gene: TRBV5-1; abundance: NA; j_gene: TRBJ2-2; d_gene: NA; CDR3aa: CASLETNTGELFF; CDR3nt: TGCGCCAGCTTGGAAACGAACACCGGGGAGCTGTTTTTT
v_gene: TRBV27; abundance: NA; j_gene: TRBJ2-1; d_gene: NA; CDR3aa: CASSSRSPNEQFF; CDR3nt: TGTGCCAGCAGTTCGCGTTCCCCCAATGAGCAGTTCTTC
v_gene: TRBV6-1; abundance: NA; j_gene: TRBJ1-2; d_gene: TRBD1; CDR3aa: CASSEITGQGLWGYTF; CDR3nt: TGTGCCAGCAGTGAAATAACGGGACAGGGGTTATGGGGCTACACCTTC
v_gene: TRBV7-2; abundance: NA; j_gene: TRBJ2-7; d_gene: TRBD2; CDR3aa: CASSLERGGNYEQYF; CDR3nt: TGTGCCAGCAGCTTAGAGCGGGGGGGTAACTACGAGCAGTACTTC
v_gene: TRBV19; abundance: NA; j_gene: TRBJ1-5; d_gene: TRBD1; CDR3aa: CASSPLGTGPQPQHF; CDR3nt: TGTGCCAGTAGCCCCTTAGGGACAGGGCCTCAGCCCCAGCATTTT
v_gene: TRBV7-9; abundance: NA; j_gene: TRBJ2-1; d_gene: TRBD1; CDR3aa: CASSNSGQGSSYNEQFF; CDR3nt: TGTGCCAGCAGCAACTCCGGACAGGGGAGCTCCTACAATGAGCAGTTCTTC
v_gene: TRBV4-3; abundance: NA; j_gene: TRBJ2-7; d_gene: NA; CDR3aa: CASSQIRMGSYEQYF; CDR3nt: TGCGCCAGCAGCCAAATCCGGATGGGTTCCTACGAGCAGTACTTC
v_gene: TRBV5-4; abundance: NA; j_gene: TRBJ1-4; d_gene: NA; CDR3aa: CASSLFSFGTNEKLFF; CDR3nt: TGTGCCAGCAGCTTGTTTAGCTTTGGAACTAATGAAAAACTGTTTTTT
v_gene: TRBV9; abundance: NA; j_gene: TRBJ1-6; d_gene: NA; CDR3aa: CASSLWTASYNSPLHF; CDR3nt: TGTGCCAGCAGCCTATGGACTGCAAGCTATAATTCACCCCTCCACTTT
v_gene: TRBV7-2; abundance: once; j_gene: TRBJ2-1; d_gene: NA; CDR3aa: CASSSLVSFGGQSYNEQFF; CDR3nt: TGTGCCAGCAGCTCCTTAGTGTCCTTCGGCGGCCAGAGCTACAATGAGCAGTTCTTC
v_gene: TRBV6-5; abundance: NA; j_gene: TRBJ1-1; d_gene: TRBD1; CDR3aa: CASSPQGYENTEAFF; CDR3nt: TGTGCCAGCAGCCCACAGGGGTACGAGAACACTGAAGCTTTCTTT
v_gene: TRBV13; abundance: NA; j_gene: TRBJ2-7; d_gene: TRBD2; CDR3aa: CASSTGLAGVYEQYF; CDR3nt: TGTGCCAGCAGCACCGGACTGGCGGGAGTCTACGAGCAGTACTTC
v_gene: TRBV6-5; abundance: NA; j_gene: TRBJ2-5; d_gene: NA; CDR3aa: CASSYGTGQETQYF; CDR3nt: TGTGCCAGCAGTTACGGTACAGGTCAAGAGACCCAGTACTTC
v_gene: TRBV5-4; abundance: NA; j_gene: TRBJ1-2; d_gene: NA; CDR3aa: CASRAPQLNYGYTF; CDR3nt: TGTGCCAGCAGGGCGCCCCAGCTTAACTATGGCTACACCTTC
v_gene: TRBV6-5; abundance: NA; j_gene: TRBJ1-5; d_gene: NA; CDR3aa: CASRSGNQPQHF; CDR3nt: TGTGCCAGCAGGTCAGGGAATCAGCCCCAGCATTTT
v_gene: TRBV6-6; abundance: few; j_gene: TRBJ2-1; d_gene: TRBD2; CDR3aa: CASSSLAGALYNEQFF; CDR3nt: TGTGCCAGCAGTTCCTTAGCGGGAGCCTTATACAATGAGCAGTTCTTC
v_gene: TRBV4-3; abundance: NA; j_gene: TRBJ1-5; d_gene: NA; CDR3aa: CASSVSPNQPQHF; CDR3nt: TGCGCCAGCAGTGTATCCCCCAATCAGCCCCAGCATTTT